Here is one T cell receptor (beta chain) with its context. Antigen: not known. The Oncomine TCR Beta short-read assay was applied to DNA of cultured CD4+ T cells. TCRdb fed the PCR reads into MiXCR, producing one record per CDR3 protein. The sample holds several thousand distinct CDR3 sequences; around 60% are singletons and the top ten take approximately 22%. The sample's treatment: roughly 11-day PBMC culture with coronavirus spike peptide pools or control peptides (ViraFEST assay). The sample originates from a study of vaccination and CD4 T cells after COVID-19. Overall study: Across the group, participants received two doses of either BNT162b2 or mRNA-1273 vaccine. Post-vaccine sampling followed dose two by a median roughly 65 days (range 14 to 241). The authors exposed cells to overlapping spike peptides derived from SARS-CoV-2, HCoV-NL63, HCoV-OC43 and HCoV-229E.

The CDR3 sequence is 20 residues long. Trimming at V came to 6 bases and at J to 2 bases, leaving 23 bases not matched to a gene. Per germline, CDR1 DFQATT and CDR2 SNEGSKA (reference sequence). The chain recombines TRBV20-1 with TRBJ2-5; 11 positions agree with TRBD2. This receptor was identified in a human donor who had recovered from COVID-19. The sequenced sample consisted of CD4+ T cells from blood, cultured in vitro. Written as DNA, the CDR3 is TGCAGTGCCGGAGCCCCCCTCGGGGCTAGCGGGGGGCGGAGACAAGAGACCCAGTACTTC. It yields the protein CSAGAPLGASGGRRQETQYF.